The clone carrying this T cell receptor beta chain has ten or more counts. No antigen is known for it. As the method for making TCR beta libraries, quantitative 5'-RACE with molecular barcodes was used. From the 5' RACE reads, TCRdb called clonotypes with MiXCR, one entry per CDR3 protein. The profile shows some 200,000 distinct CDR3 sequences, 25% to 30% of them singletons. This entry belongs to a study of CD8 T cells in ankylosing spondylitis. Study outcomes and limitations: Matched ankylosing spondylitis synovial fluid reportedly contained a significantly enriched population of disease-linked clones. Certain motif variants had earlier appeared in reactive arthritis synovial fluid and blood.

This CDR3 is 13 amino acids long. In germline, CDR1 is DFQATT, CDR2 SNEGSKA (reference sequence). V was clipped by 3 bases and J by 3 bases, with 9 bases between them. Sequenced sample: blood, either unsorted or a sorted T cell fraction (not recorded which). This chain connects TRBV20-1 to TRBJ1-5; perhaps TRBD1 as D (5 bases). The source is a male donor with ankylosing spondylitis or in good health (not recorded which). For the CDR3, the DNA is TGCAGTGCTAGTGGGGCCCTCAATCAGCCCCAGCATTTT. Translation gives CSASGALNQPQHF.